The 32 T cell receptor beta chains below were found in one sample sequenced in a study of T-cell reconstitution after alpha-beta-depleted transplantation in children. The authors prepared the TCRbeta library with unique molecular identifiers. TCRdb analysed the PCR reads with MiXCR anew, one entry per CDR3 protein. Here the sample spans about a million distinct CDR3 sequences, about 29% being singletons. The sequences come from PBMCs, mostly from graft donor cells, collected 360 days after TCRalphabeta/CD19-depleted stem cell transplant. The receptors come from a boy under three years old who had a stem cell transplant for SCID, so the T cells may come from the graft donor.

This CDR3 is CASSPPSGASHEQFF. The CDR3 region has the DNA TGCGCCAGCAGCCCCCCTAGCGGGGCTAGTCATGAGCAGTTCTTC. The chain links TRBV5-1 to TRBJ2-1; TRBD2 matches 9 bases. CDR3 length: 15 amino acids. V lost 4 bases and J lost 8; bases outside the gene matches: 10. Per the germline V gene, CDR1 is SGHRS and CDR2 is YFSETQ.

J is TRBJ1-2 and V is TRBV20-1, with TRBD1 as a possible D gene (5 bases). V lost 4 bases and J lost 2, with 14 bases in between. This CDR3 spans 14 amino acids. Germline V lookup: CDR1 DFQATT, CDR2 SNEGSKA (reference sequence). CDR3 nucleotide sequence: TGCAGTGCTACTACACCAGGGCAGAACTATGGCTACACCTTC. Residues: CSATTPGQNYGYTF.

The chain links TRBV12-3 or TRBV12-4 to TRBJ1-2; 7 bases line up with TRBD1. The V gene end was trimmed by 2 bases and the J gene end by 7 bases; junction bases not matched to a gene: 13. The length of the CDR3 is 16 residues. The CDR3 loop is CASSLTRQGGIRGYTF. In DNA form, the CDR3 reads TGTGCCAGCAGTTTAACCCGACAGGGAGGGATACGTGGCTACACCTTC.

The gene calls are TRBV5-1 and TRBJ2-1; tentative D call: TRBD2 (7 bases). The CDR3 is 16 amino acids. V shed 6 bases and J shed 2 bases, with 18 bases lying between them. Germline V lookup: CDR1 SGHRS, CDR2 YFSETQ. CDR3 DNA: TGCGCCAGCACCCGACTTGGGGGGGCCCCCTACAATGAGCAGTTCTTC. The encoded protein is CASTRLGGAPYNEQFF.

On this clonotype itself: The junction and the germline gene differ at one end; a read error may be behind it. The J gene is TRBJ2-1, the V gene TRBV15; D remains unclear. Germline V CDR1 and CDR2: LNHNV, YYDKDF (reference sequence). The CDR3 spans 17 residues. CDR3 loop: CAISRDLYSPRDNEQFF. The CDR3 nucleotides read TGTGCCATCAGCAGAGACCTCTATAGCCCTCGGGACAATGAGCAGTTCTTC. Combining the CDR3 with reference TRBV15 and TRBJ2-1 gives the whole variable domain DAMVIQNPRYQVTQFGKPVTLSCSQTLNHNVMYWYQQKSSQAPKLLFHYYDKDFNNEADTPDNFQSRRPNTSFCFLDIRSPGLGDTAMYLCAISRDLYSPRDNEQFFGPGTRLTVL.

This rearrangement joins TRBV6-1 to TRBJ1-4; 7 nucleotides line up with TRBD1. The CDR3 runs 16 residues. Germline assignment: CDR1 MNHNS and CDR2 SASEGT. V gave up 6 bases and J gave up 0 bases; unmatched junction bases: 7. CDR3 bases: TGTGCCAGCAGATCCCGGGACAGAACAACTAATGAAAAACTGTTTTTT. The encoded protein is CASRSRDRTTNEKLFF.

This clonotype was recorded a few times. The chain couples TRBV20-1 to TRBJ2-7; D not resolved. Looked up from germline, CDR1 is DFQATT and CDR2 is SNEGSKA (reference sequence). The CDR3 totals 14 residues. The V end was cut by 1 base, the J end by 5 bases, with 15 bases between. The CDR3 sequence is CSARGGVIGNEQYF. CDR3 sequence (DNA): TGCAGTGCTAGAGGCGGAGTGATAGGGAACGAGCAGTACTTC.

The gene calls are TRBV5-5 and TRBJ2-1; D ambiguous. This CDR3 has 16 amino acids. Trimming removed 1 base at V and 8 bases at J, with 19 bases between. Germline V CDR1 and CDR2: SGHKS, YYEKEE (reference sequence). This chain's CDR3 is CASSLSSSLRIYEQFF. The CDR3 DNA follows: TGTGCCAGCAGCTTGTCCAGTTCCCTACGGATCTATGAGCAGTTCTTC.

The rearrangement links TRBV29-1 to TRBJ2-1; no firm D call. CDR1 is SQVTM and CDR2 is ANQGSEA in the germline V gene. CDR3 length equals 14 residues. Trimming shortened V by 0 bases and J by 3 bases, and 9 bases separated the two germline ends. As DNA, the CDR3 is TGCAGCGTTGAAGAGGAGCTATTCTACAATGAGCAGTTCTTC. The encoded protein is CSVEEELFYNEQFF.

This chain joins TRBV20-1 and TRBJ2-3, with D maybe TRBD1 (6 bases). The germline V gene encodes CDR1 DFQATT and CDR2 SNEGSKA (reference sequence). The CDR3 is 14 amino acids. Trimming removed 2 bases at V and 2 bases at J, with 11 bases between. The chain's CDR3 is CSARTGHNTDTQYF. DNA for the CDR3: TGCAGTGCTAGAACGGGACACAACACAGATACGCAGTATTTT.

This clonotype was detected many times. The chain joins TRBV5-1 to TRBJ2-5; no clear D gene. This CDR3 region has 13 residues. V shed 1 base and J shed 0 bases, with 4 bases lying between them. Germline CDR1 is SGHRS and CDR2 is YFSETQ. The CDR3 bases are TGCGCCAGCAGCTTGTCGTACCAAGAGACCCAGTACTTC. It yields the protein CASSLSYQETQYF. The full variable domain, rest sourced from reference TRBV5-1 and TRBJ2-5, is KAGVTQTPRYLIKTRGQQVTLSCSPISGHRSVSWYQQTPGQGLQFLFEYFSETQRNKGNFPGRFSGRQFSNSRSEMNVSTLELGDSALYLCASSLSYQETQYFGPGTRLLVL.

This clonotype has just a few counts. The chain has TRBV14 and TRBJ2-6; D is undetermined. Germline lookup yields CDR1 SGHDN and CDR2 FVKESK. V was pared by 1 base and J by 4 bases, with 8 bases between. This CDR3 is 15 amino acids long. CDR3 region: CASSQGQAGANVLTF. CDR3 in DNA: TGTGCCAGCAGCCAAGGCCAGGCCGGGGCCAACGTCCTGACTTTC.

The DNA for the CDR3 is TGTGCCAGCAGATTACAGGGTACCAGCTACGAGCAGTACTTC. Translating it yields CASRLQGTSYEQYF. The chain employs TRBV6-2 or TRBV6-3 and TRBJ2-7; TRBD1 is a possible D gene (6 bases). In germline, CDR1 is MNHEY, CDR2 SVGEGT. This CDR3 region has 14 residues. V gave up 6 bases and J gave up 3 bases, with 15 bases separating them.

This clonotype was recorded a few times. The genes are TRBV4-1 and TRBJ2-7; 10 bases line up with TRBD1. V shed 1 base, J shed 2 bases, and the junction held 8 bases outside the gene matches. The CDR3 covers 17 residues. Germline lookup yields CDR1 MGHRA and CDR2 YSYEKL. CDR3 loop: CASSQGGGTGVPYEQYF. The CDR3 bases are TGCGCCAGCAGCCAAGGCGGGGGGACAGGGGTACCCTACGAGCAGTACTTC.

This clonotype was picked up a small number of times. The rearrangement links TRBV6-5 to TRBJ2-1, with 7 bases matching TRBD1. Germline-derived CDR1 and CDR2 are MNHEY and SVGAGI. With V trimmed by 4 bases and J by 2 bases, 14 bases remained unmatched. This CDR3 region has 18 residues. CDR3 protein: CASSSKLIRDSPYNEQFF. The CDR3 bases are TGTGCCAGCAGTTCCAAGCTCATCCGGGACAGCCCCTACAATGAGCAGTTCTTC.

This chain links TRBV18 with TRBJ2-2; the D call may be TRBD1 or TRBD2 (5 bases each). V lost 5 bases to trimming and J lost 6 bases, with 19 bases between them. Germline-derived CDR1 and CDR2 are KGHSH and LQKENI. This CDR3 spans 16 amino acids. CDR3 nucleotide sequence: TGTGCCAGCTCATCACGAAAGATCCAGGGACCCGGGGAGCTGTTTTTT. This gives the protein CASSSRKIQGPGELFF.

The rearrangement links TRBV20-1 to TRBJ2-1; TRBD2 matches at 8 bases. CDR1 and CDR2 (germline): DFQATT, SNEGSKA (reference sequence). V dropped 0 bases and J dropped 1; count of bases not matched to a gene: 5. The CDR3 totals 16 residues. CDR3 residues: CSARDRGGRSYNEQFF. CDR3 coding DNA: TGCAGTGCTAGAGATCGGGGGGGACGGTCCTACAATGAGCAGTTCTTC.

The gene calls are TRBV20-1 and TRBJ2-1, with TRBD1 identical over 7 bases. This CDR3 is 16 amino acids long. V lost 0 bases and J lost 5; bases outside the gene matches: 10. Germline values: CDR1 DFQATT, CDR2 SNEGSKA (reference sequence). The CDR3 protein is CSARDVNRGIDNEQFF. The CDR3 nucleotides read TGCAGTGCTAGAGATGTGAACAGGGGTATCGACAATGAGCAGTTCTTC.

The chain carries TRBV5-1 and TRBJ2-6; no firm D call. Germline assignment: CDR1 SGHRS and CDR2 YFSETQ. The CDR3 contains 18 residues. V lost 2 bases and J 0 bases, leaving 15 bases between the germline ends. The CDR3 nucleotides read TGCGCCAGCAGCTTAAAGGATTCTGGATCCTCTGGGGCCAACGTCCTGACTTTC. This translates into CASSLKDSGSSGANVLTF.

This chain joins TRBV7-9 and TRBJ1-1; D might be TRBD1 (5 bases). Trimming cost V 5 bases and J 6 bases, with 19 bases left between them. The CDR3 sequence is 15 residues long. Germline V gene lookup returns CDR1 SEHNR and CDR2 FQNEAQ (reference sequence). DNA for the CDR3: TGTGCCAGCAGCCAAGATCAGGGTCGGCGGGCTGAAGCTTTCTTT. Encoded protein: CASSQDQGRRAEAFF.

The chain carries TRBV12-3 or TRBV12-4 and TRBJ1-1; D is unclear. V was pared by 2 bases and J by 1 base, with 11 bases between. The CDR3 consists of 15 residues. CDR3 sequence reads: CASSLPVIGNTEAFF. The CDR3 nucleotides read TGTGCCAGCAGTTTACCGGTAATCGGGAACACTGAAGCTTTCTTT.

Here the CDR3 reads CASSLTLAGGPHTQYF. In DNA form, the CDR3 reads TGTGCCAGCAGCTTAACGCTCGCGGGGGGGCCACATACGCAGTATTTT. The chain joins TRBV7-3 to TRBJ2-3; TRBD2 agrees at 9 bases. The germline gives CDR1 SGHTA, CDR2 FQGTGA. CDR3 length equals 16 residues. The J segment lost 7 bases and the V segment lost 0 bases, leaving 8 bases of the junction unmatched.

The sample holds a few counts of this clonotype. This chain connects TRBV29-1 to TRBJ2-5; no firm D call. Germline V lookup: CDR1 SQVTM, CDR2 ANQGSEA. The CDR3 contains 14 residues. V lost 4 bases and J 0 bases, leaving 12 bases between the germline ends. The CDR3 here is CSVAPGRYQETQYF. The DNA for the CDR3 is TGCAGCGTTGCACCGGGTCGGTACCAAGAGACCCAGTACTTC.

This clonotype was seen ten or more times. CDR3 residues: CATGQATLPDTQYF. The DNA of the CDR3 is TGTGCCACGGGACAGGCAACATTACCAGATACGCAGTATTTT. The chain recombines TRBV10-3 with TRBJ2-3, with 8 bases aligning to TRBD1. The CDR3 sequence is 14 residues long. Looked up from germline, CDR1 is ENHRY and CDR2 is SYGVKD. The trim removed 10 bases at V and 4 bases at J, leaving 10 bases unmatched.

This chain links TRBV7-6 with TRBJ2-2, with 9 bases identical to TRBD1. The CDR3 sequence is 18 residues long. From germline, CDR1 is SGHVS and CDR2 FNYEAQ. J gave up 7 bases and V 4 bases, and 16 bases lay outside the gene matches. This CDR3 reads CASSSPTHRDREYGELFF. CDR3 DNA: TGTGCCAGCAGCTCCCCTACCCACCGGGACAGGGAATACGGGGAGCTGTTTTTT.

The V and J genes are TRBV12-3 or TRBV12-4 and TRBJ2-1, with a possible D match to TRBD1 (6 bases). V shed 3 bases and J shed 8 bases, with 11 bases lying between them. The CDR3 has 13 residues. The CDR3 coding sequence is TGTGCCAGCAGTTTCAAACAGGGTGATGAGCAGTTCTTC. It encodes CASSFKQGDEQFF.

The chain combines TRBV7-9 with TRBJ2-2; D is undetermined. Per the germline V gene, CDR1 is SEHNR and CDR2 is FQNEAQ (reference sequence). Trimming cost V 3 bases and J 3 bases, with 8 bases left between them. This CDR3 has 14 residues. CDR3 loop: CASSFRTDTGELFF. The CDR3 DNA sequence: TGTGCCAGCAGCTTCAGGACGGACACCGGGGAGCTGTTTTTT.

The J gene is TRBJ2-4, the V gene TRBV9, with 9 positions matching TRBD2. The CDR3 totals 14 residues. With V trimmed by 0 bases and J by 15 bases, 10 bases remained unmatched. Germline V gives CDR1 SGDLS, CDR2 YYNGEE. This CDR3 is CASSVAPAGGPGYF. Here the CDR3 DNA reads TGTGCCAGCAGCGTAGCTCCAGCGGGGGGTCCGGGGTACTTC.

This chain connects TRBV12-3 or TRBV12-4 to TRBJ1-1; D is possibly TRBD1 (6 bases). The CDR3 contains 14 residues. V shed 2 bases and J shed 8 bases, with 15 bases lying between them. Written as DNA, the CDR3 is TGTGCCAGCAGTTTACCAGGGGCACCCATAGAAGCTTTCTTT. This gives the protein CASSLPGAPIEAFF.

This clonotype turned up a few times. This sequence joins TRBV10-3 and TRBJ2-7; 11 bases fit TRBD1. Germline trimming cut 6 bases from V and 2 bases from J; bases unmatched to any gene: 3. CDR3 size: 14 residues. CDR1 and CDR2 (germline): ENHRY, SYGVKD. CDR3 residues: CAISWGQGAYEQYF. In DNA form, the CDR3 reads TGTGCCATCAGCTGGGGACAGGGGGCCTACGAGCAGTACTTC.

A note on this clonotype: The missing conserved phenylalanine or tryptophan at the end of this CDR3 makes a read error likely. V and J are TRBV2 and TRBJ2-5; D not resolved. CDR3 length: 12 residues. Germline V lookup: CDR1 SNHLY, CDR2 FYNNEI. The V gene lost 9 bases and the J gene lost 5 bases, with 13 bases spanning the gap. The CDR3 protein is CASDRRAETQYV. The CDR3 nucleotides are TGTGCCAGTGATAGACGGGCGGAGACCCAGTACGTC.

This clonotype was detected only a few times. The J gene is TRBJ2-2, the V gene TRBV15, with D maybe TRBD2 (6 bases). The CDR3 sequence is 15 residues long. The germline V gene encodes CDR1 LNHNV and CDR2 YYDKDF (reference sequence). The V gene lost 0 bases and the J gene lost 5 bases, with 10 bases spanning the gap. The CDR3 protein is CATSRDLGRTGELFF. The CDR3 bases are TGTGCCACCAGCAGAGATTTGGGGAGGACCGGGGAGCTGTTTTTT.